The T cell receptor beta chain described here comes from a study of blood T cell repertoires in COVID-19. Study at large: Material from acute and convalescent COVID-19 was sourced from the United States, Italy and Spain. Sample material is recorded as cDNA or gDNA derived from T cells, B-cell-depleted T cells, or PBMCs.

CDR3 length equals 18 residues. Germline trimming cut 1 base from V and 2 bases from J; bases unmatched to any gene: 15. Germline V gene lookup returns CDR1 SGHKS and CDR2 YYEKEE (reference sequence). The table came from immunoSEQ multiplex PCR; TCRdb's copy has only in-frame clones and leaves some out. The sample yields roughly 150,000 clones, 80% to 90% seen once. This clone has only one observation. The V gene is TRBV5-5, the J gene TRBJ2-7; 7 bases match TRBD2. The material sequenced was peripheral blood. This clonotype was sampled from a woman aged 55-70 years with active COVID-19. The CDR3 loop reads CASSLFVRSGKWAYEQYF. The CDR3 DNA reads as TGTGCCAGCAGCTTGTTCGTTCGAAGCGGGAAATGGGCCTACGAGCAGTACTTC.